One sample yielded the 26 T cell receptor beta chains listed below, sequenced in a study of response to subunit inactivated influenza vaccine. Using its own MiXCR run on the RT-PCR reads, TCRdb lists one record per CDR3 protein. This sample yields roughly 670,000 distinct CDR3 sequences, of which 14% are seen a single time; 7.6% belongs to the top ten. Source: PBMCs from blood, taken 14 days before vaccination. Every receptor here comes from a man aged 50-59 years who received an inactivated influenza vaccine.

This clonotype showed up many times. A junction end diverges from the germline sequence, so it may reflect a read error. The chain recombines TRBV29-1 with TRBJ2-2; 13 bases agree with TRBD2. The length of the CDR3 is 14 residues. The germline CDR1 and CDR2 sequences are SQVTM and ANQGSEA. The CDR3 is CTGTSGITGGELFF. The CDR3 region has the DNA TGTACCGGGACTAGCGGGATAACAGGCGGGGAGCTGTTTTTT.

The chain joins TRBV7-9 to TRBJ2-7, with 7 bases fitting TRBD1. The CDR3 is 15 residues long. Germline assignment: CDR1 SEHNR and CDR2 FQNEAQ (reference sequence). V lost 5 bases, J lost 0 bases, and 7 bases stayed unmatched. CDR3 sequence (DNA): TGTGCCAGCAGCCCCGGGACAGTGTCCTCCTACGAGCAGTACTTC. Translating gives CASSPGTVSSYEQYF.

The chain couples TRBV29-1 to TRBJ2-1; 11 bases fit TRBD2. V lost 5 bases and J lost 9; bases outside the gene matches: 9. CDR3 length: 14 residues. Germline CDR1 reads SQVTM; CDR2 reads ANQGSEA. CDR3 sequence reads: CSVMRLAGSIEQFF. The CDR3 bases are TGCAGCGTTATGAGACTAGCGGGAAGCATTGAGCAGTTCTTC.

This chain links TRBV4-3 with TRBJ2-3, with TRBD1 matching 9 bases. Germline CDR1 and CDR2: LGHNA and YSLEER. The V segment lost 2 bases and the J segment 6 bases; nucleotides outside the gene matches: 9. The CDR3 has 16 residues. CDR3 region: CASSQRPGQGMDTQYF. The CDR3 DNA reads as TGCGCCAGCAGCCAACGCCCGGGACAGGGAATGGATACGCAGTATTTT.

This clonotype has only a few counts. This chain uses TRBV6-5 with TRBJ1-5; possible D gene TRBD1, 6 bases. The CDR3 totals 15 residues. The V gene's germline CDR1 is MNHEY and CDR2 SVGAGI. The ends were cut back, 0 bases at V and 4 bases at J, with 10 bases in the middle. The CDR3 loop reads CASSYSGTNNQPQHF. In DNA, the CDR3 is TGTGCCAGCAGTTACTCTGGGACAAATAATCAGCCCCAGCATTTT.

This clonotype was detected once. J is TRBJ2-7 and V is TRBV20-1; unclear D gene. Germline CDR1 and CDR2: DFQATT and SNEGSKA (reference sequence). The V end lost 0 bases, the J end lost 4 bases, and 13 bases lay between the germline ends. The CDR3 has 14 amino acids. The CDR3 DNA sequence: TGCAGTGCTAGAGAGCCGATACGTGGGTACGAGCAGTACTTC. This sequence encodes CSAREPIRGYEQYF.

In this sample, this clonotype turned up a few times. The V gene is TRBV28, the J gene TRBJ2-7; 9 bases agree with TRBD1. This CDR3 has 15 residues. The germline V gene encodes CDR1 MDHEN and CDR2 SYDVKM. Trimming removed 8 bases from V and 3 bases from J; junction bases left unmatched: 11. This CDR3 is CASGGPGQGIYEQYF. CDR3 coding DNA: TGTGCCAGCGGGGGACCGGGACAGGGTATCTACGAGCAGTACTTC.

This clonotype has only a few counts. The gene calls are TRBV20-1 and TRBJ2-1, with D tentatively TRBD1 (5 bases). V was shortened by 3 bases and J by 14 bases, with 14 bases between the two germline ends. Per germline, CDR1 DFQATT and CDR2 SNEGSKA (reference sequence). This CDR3 contains 11 residues. Here the CDR3 reads CSASTTGIKFF. In nucleotides, the CDR3 is TGCAGTGCTAGTACCACAGGTATTAAGTTCTTC.

CDR3 protein: CASSPTGNPAGQQYF. For the CDR3, the DNA is TGTGCCAGCTCACCAACCGGGAATCCGGCAGGGCAGCAGTACTTC. The chain uses TRBV18 and TRBJ2-7; D may correspond to TRBD1 or TRBD2 (5 bases each). This CDR3 region has 15 residues. Trimming shortened V by 2 bases and J by 8 bases, and 19 bases separated the two germline ends. Per germline, CDR1 KGHSH and CDR2 LQKENI.

This clonotype came up a few times. The J gene is TRBJ2-5, the V gene TRBV7-2, with 12 bases fitting TRBD2. The germline V gene has CDR1 SGHTA and CDR2 FQGNSA. J was trimmed by 1 base and V by 3 bases; bases with no gene match: 3. The CDR3 spans 16 residues. CDR3 nucleotides: TGTGCCAGCAGCTTTCCTAGCGGGGGGGCCCAAGAGACCCAGTACTTC. This translates into CASSFPSGGAQETQYF.

This clonotype was picked up many times. The CDR3 protein is CASPRAGNTGELFF. Written as DNA, the CDR3 is TGTGCCAGCCCTAGGGCAGGGAACACCGGGGAGCTGTTTTTT. V and J are TRBV2 and TRBJ2-2, with D hard to call. Germline V gene sequence: CDR1 SNHLY, CDR2 FYNNEI. V was shortened by 8 bases and J by 1 base, with 11 bases between the two germline ends. The CDR3 runs to 14 residues.

The chain couples TRBV7-2 to TRBJ2-4; 11 nucleotides match TRBD2. CDR1 SGHTA and CDR2 FQGNSA come from the germline V gene. The V and J ends lost 3 bases and 6 bases, in that order; junction bases with no gene match: 4. CDR3 length: 15 amino acids. CDR3: CASSFGSGGANIQYF. The CDR3 nucleotides read TGTGCCAGCAGCTTTGGTAGCGGGGGGGCAAACATTCAGTACTTC.

V gene TRBV6-4 combines with J gene TRBJ2-1, with TRBD2 matching over 11 bases. After removal of 2 bases from V and 1 base from J, the junction contained 13 bases not matched to a gene. Germline values: CDR1 MRHNA, CDR2 SNTAGT. The CDR3 covers 20 residues. The CDR3, as DNA: TGTGCCAGCAGTGACAGTTGGTTAGCGGGAGGGCCGAGGTCCTACAATGAGCAGTTCTTC. As protein: CASSDSWLAGGPRSYNEQFF.

CDR3 in DNA: TGTGCCATCAGTGTAACTGGAAACACCATATATTTT. Translation gives CAISVTGNTIYF. The chain carries TRBV10-3 and TRBJ1-3, with D uncertain. Germline-derived CDR1 and CDR2 are ENHRY and SYGVKD. V was trimmed by 4 bases and J by 2 bases, leaving 3 bases between them. CDR3 length: 12 residues.

This clonotype was counted only a few times. The V call is TRBV7-9, the J call TRBJ2-1; 9 bases match TRBD1. Germline assignment: CDR1 SEHNR and CDR2 FQNEAQ (reference sequence). The CDR3 loop spans 15 amino acids. Trimming removed 7 bases from V and 12 bases from J; junction bases left unmatched: 16. This CDR3 is CASTGPGTGFGWQFF. In nucleotides, the CDR3 is TGTGCCAGCACCGGGCCGGGGACAGGGTTTGGTTGGCAGTTCTTC. Filled out from reference TRBV7-9 and TRBJ2-1, the complete variable domain reads DTGVSQNPRHKITKRGQNVTFRCDPISEHNRLYWYRQTLGQGPEFLTYFQNEAQLEKSRLLSDRFSAERPKGSFSTLEIQRTEQGDSAMYLCASTGPGTGFGWQFFGPGTRLTVL.

The chain employs TRBV5-6 and TRBJ2-3; D ambiguous. This CDR3 has 17 amino acids. V lost 0 bases and J lost 0, with 14 bases in between. Germline-derived CDR1 and CDR2 are SGHDT and YYEEEE. CDR3 protein: CASSLAVGRSSTDTQYF. CDR3 sequence (DNA): TGTGCCAGCAGCTTGGCAGTTGGGCGCTCTAGCACAGATACGCAGTATTTT.

This clonotype came up a few times. The V call is TRBV6-2 or TRBV6-3, the J call TRBJ2-7; 9 positions match TRBD1. CDR3 length equals 16 residues. The trim removed 3 bases at V and 3 bases at J, leaving 9 bases unmatched. Germline CDR1 reads MNHEY; CDR2 reads SVGEGT. CDR3 nucleotide sequence: TGTGCCAGCAGTTATTCCCCGGGACAGGGAATCTACGAGCAGTACTTC. Encoded protein: CASSYSPGQGIYEQYF.

This clonotype was picked up a small number of times. The CDR3 here is CASSLAGQGALGETQYF. The CDR3, as DNA: TGCGCCAGCAGCTTGGCCGGGCAGGGCGCTTTGGGGGAGACCCAGTACTTC. The chain employs TRBV5-1 and TRBJ2-5; weak D call: TRBD1 (5 bases). V dropped 0 bases and J dropped 5 bases, with 20 bases sitting between them. Germline lookup yields CDR1 SGHRS and CDR2 YFSETQ. The CDR3 length is 17 residues.

This clonotype has just a few counts. This chain links TRBV6-5 with TRBJ2-1; D gene unclear. CDR1 is MNHEY and CDR2 is SVGAGI in the germline V gene. The CDR3 sequence is 11 residues long. Trimming pared 7 bases from V and 7 bases from J, leaving 8 bases between. CDR3 region: CASMRRNEQFF. In DNA form, the CDR3 reads TGTGCCAGCATGCGGCGTAATGAGCAGTTCTTC.

The chain carries TRBV15 and TRBJ2-2; 7 nucleotides match TRBD2. The J segment lost 7 bases and the V segment lost 4 bases, leaving 3 bases of the junction unmatched. CDR1 LNHNV and CDR2 YYDKDF come from the germline V gene (reference sequence). The CDR3 spans 13 residues. CDR3 DNA: TGTGCCACCAGCAAGCGGGAAATCGGGGAGCTGTTTTTT. Translated, it gives CATSKREIGELFF. The full variable domain, its missing parts supplied by reference TRBV15 and TRBJ2-2, is DAMVIQNPRYQVTQFGKPVTLSCSQTLNHNVMYWYQQKSSQAPKLLFHYYDKDFNNEADTPDNFQSRRPNTSFCFLDIRSPGLGDTAMYLCATSKREIGELFFGEGSRLTVL.

Of note for this clonotype: A junction boundary mismatches the germline segment, possibly from a read error. The rearrangement joins TRBV18 to TRBJ1-6; 7 positions agree with TRBD1. Germline V gives CDR1 KGHSH, CDR2 LQKENI. This CDR3 contains 15 residues. CDR3: CTSSPGGGLNSPLHF. CDR3 DNA: TGTACCAGCTCACCAGGAGGGGGCCTGAATTCACCCCTCCACTTT.

This clonotype was picked up a small number of times. V is TRBV5-1 and J is TRBJ1-2; D not resolved. V was cut by 4 bases and J by 7 bases, with 11 bases left in between. The V gene's germline CDR1 is SGHRS and CDR2 YFSETQ. CDR3 size: 12 residues. The CDR3 region is CASSLFSSGYTF. CDR3 coding DNA: TGCGCCAGCAGCCTCTTTTCTTCTGGCTACACCTTC.

The count of this clonotype is one. The chain combines TRBV5-1 with TRBJ2-5, with D uncertain. V gave up 5 bases and J gave up 1 base, with 12 bases separating them. Germline-derived CDR1 and CDR2 are SGHRS and YFSETQ. The CDR3 consists of 14 residues. CDR3 region: CASRLALPQETQYF. For the CDR3, the DNA is TGCGCCAGCAGATTAGCCCTTCCCCAAGAGACCCAGTACTTC.

This clonotype was counted many times. CDR3 sequence: CASSEIQGHEQYF. The DNA for the CDR3 is TGCGCCAGCAGTGAGATCCAGGGCCACGAGCAGTACTTC. The rearrangement uses TRBV10-1 and TRBJ2-7, with D possibly TRBD1 on 5 matching bases. CDR3 length: 13 residues. CDR1 WNHNN and CDR2 SYGVQD come from the germline V gene (reference sequence). Trimming removed 2 bases from V and 5 bases from J, with 10 bases in between.

A few counts support this clonotype. The chain joins TRBV4-3 to TRBJ1-5; D gene uncertain. Trimming left V 0 bases short and J 5 bases short, with 8 bases between. CDR1 is LGHNA, CDR2 YSLEER, per germline. The CDR3 is 14 amino acids. The CDR3 protein is CASSQDRFDQPQHF. The CDR3 DNA sequence: TGCGCCAGCAGCCAAGACAGATTTGATCAGCCCCAGCATTTT.

This CDR3 reads CASRKTGGPYNEQFF. CDR3 sequence (DNA): TGTGCCAGCAGAAAAACGGGAGGGCCTTACAATGAGCAGTTCTTC. This chain joins TRBV6-2 or TRBV6-3 and TRBJ2-1; 8 bases are shared with TRBD2. Germline V gene sequence: CDR1 MNHEY, CDR2 SVGEGT. This CDR3 spans 15 amino acids. V lost 6 bases and J lost 4; bases outside the gene matches: 8.